Sequencing of this T cell receptor (beta chain) was carried out in a study of blood T cells in healthy people across ages (dated by TCRdb to about 2015). As for the study more broadly: In model experiments, template switching captured roughly one uniquely barcoded TCR beta cDNA molecule for every two T cells. Using deep sequencing normalized with unique cDNA molecular identifiers, the study measured how TCR beta repertoire diversity changes with age. The donors were split into four age groups: young (average 16 years), middle-aged (around 40), aged (62) and long-lived (approximately 80). To avoid experimental bias, donors of different ages were distributed randomly across sequencing lanes. Using the same blood draw, the study looked at two additional independent replicas of 1 million unique cDNA reads for two donors, one aged 18 to 30 and the other aged 80 or older. Here is what the overall study found, with its caveats: The CMV infection status of donors was not known, potentially confounding age-related changes in expanded clonotypes. Observed TCR beta diversity correlated strongly with the percentage of naive T cells measured by flow cytometry. Compared with the aged group, more naive CD4+ T cells, fewer expanded clones and increased TCR diversity were shown by the long-lived group, suggesting age selection. Observed TCR beta diversity per million T cells fell roughly linearly with age, and a significant reduction was already apparent by age around 40. Because profiling used bulk unsorted PBMCs, naive and antigen-experienced compartments could not be compared conclusively. Total diversity estimates from one million sequenced T cells were considered lower bounds and underestimates.

Donors were 39 systemically healthy Caucasian individuals from Russia aged roughly 6 to 90 years. Ten milliliters of peripheral blood were drawn from each donor into EDTA-treated Vacutainer tubes. Ficoll-Paque density-gradient centrifugation was used to isolate PBMCs, with at least 6.5 million per sample. Total RNA, at least 6 micrograms per sample, was extracted from PBMCs with Trizol reagent. The percentages of naive CD45RAhigh/CD27high T cells were determined by flow cytometry on a PBMC aliquot from every donor. Receptor libraries were prepared by 5' RACE. Sequencing was performed on an Illumina HiSeq 2500. The second PCR ran for roughly 7 to 12 cycles and used a J-beta primer mix along with a sample-barcoded 5' primer. A template-switch 5' adaptor carrying 12 random nucleotides introduced a unique molecular identifier onto each TCR beta cDNA molecule. Each sample yielded at least 3 million CDR3-containing paired-end reads. All of the RNA was converted into first-strand cDNA using the Mint cDNA synthesis kit, with a TRBC-specific oligonucleotide serving as the primer. After uracil-DNA glycosylase treatment, a first 18-cycle PCR used universal primers M1SS and BC2_uni_R on all cDNA. Regarding the original processing steps: Normalization of each sample was performed by random selection of 1 million high-quality reads, each carrying a distinct molecular identifier. Instead of being binned into consensus sequences, reads that shared molecular identifiers were thrown out. MiTCR, run with a Q25 quality threshold and the strictest error-elimination algorithm, handled CDR3 identification, clonotype clustering and error correction. A nonparametric unseen species model with Euler transformation was used to estimate a lower bound on total TCR beta diversity. The public reads were reprocessed in TCRdb via fastp at Q25 and MiXCR, keeping in-frame beta chains. CDR3 protein sequences are deduplicated, and each keeps its most common genes and DNA. These V and J calls rely on TCRdb rather than the paper's analysis. Counted in this sample were 1.5 million or so distinct CDR3 sequences; roughly 43% of them appeared once. Clones ranked in the top ten supply just over 4% of the sample.

With regard to this clonotype: Its specific antigen is unknown. Base qualities are not at hand, and no much larger clone is one base apart.

From the cysteine up to the phenylalanine, the CDR3 has a length of 15 residues. Only the CDR3 DNA is retained, 45 bases long and in frame from the first base. CDR1 SGHRS and CDR2 YFSETQ were looked up in the germline V gene. Ends trimmed: V by 0 bases, J by 5 bases; bases unmatched to a gene: 6. The chain is encoded by TRBV5-1 joined to TRBJ2-3, and 7 bases in between align with TRBD2. Sequencing input: blood. This receptor was taken from a woman between 18 and 30 years old in good health. The nucleotide sequence is TGCGCCAGCAGCTTGGGAAATGGGGGGGGAGATACGCAGTATTTT. Translation gives CASSLGNGGGDTQYF.